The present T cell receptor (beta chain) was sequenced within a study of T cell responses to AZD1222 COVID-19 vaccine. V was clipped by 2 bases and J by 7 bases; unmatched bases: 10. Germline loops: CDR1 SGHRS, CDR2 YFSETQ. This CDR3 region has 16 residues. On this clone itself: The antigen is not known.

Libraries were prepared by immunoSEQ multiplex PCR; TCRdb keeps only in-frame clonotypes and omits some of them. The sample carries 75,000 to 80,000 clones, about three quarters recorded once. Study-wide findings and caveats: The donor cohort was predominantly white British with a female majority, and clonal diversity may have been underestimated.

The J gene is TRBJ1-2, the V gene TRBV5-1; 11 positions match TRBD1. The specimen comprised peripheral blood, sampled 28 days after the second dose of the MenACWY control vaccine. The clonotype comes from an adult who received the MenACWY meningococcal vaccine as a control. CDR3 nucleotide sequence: TGCGCCAGCAGCTTCGGACAGGGGGCCGAAAAATTTGGCTACACCTTC. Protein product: CASSFGQGAEKFGYTF.